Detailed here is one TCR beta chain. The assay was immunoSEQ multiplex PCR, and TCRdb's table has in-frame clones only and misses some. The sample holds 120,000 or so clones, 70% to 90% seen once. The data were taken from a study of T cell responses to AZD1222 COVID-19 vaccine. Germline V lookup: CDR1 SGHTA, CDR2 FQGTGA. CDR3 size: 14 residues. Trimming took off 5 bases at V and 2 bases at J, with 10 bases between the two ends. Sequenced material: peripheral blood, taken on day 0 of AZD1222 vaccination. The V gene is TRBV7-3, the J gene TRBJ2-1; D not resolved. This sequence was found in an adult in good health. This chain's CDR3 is CASSQPGAYNEQFF. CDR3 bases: TGTGCCAGCAGCCAACCTGGGGCCTACAATGAGCAGTTCTTC.